The text below deals with one T cell receptor beta chain. The sample originates from a study of Ad26.COV2.S vaccination and SARS-CoV-2 variants. With 4 bases removed from V and 5 bases from J, the gap between germline ends came to 15 bases. The CDR3 contains 15 residues. Germline CDR1 SGDLS, CDR2 YYNGEE. This sample's treatment: approximately 18 received Ad26.COV2.S at low or high dose, single or two shots; about 5 received placebo; per-sample allocation not given. Samples analyzed were those drawn on day 63 after the first vaccine or placebo injection. Boston hosted the donor, who was an adult aged 18-55 years. The assay was immunoSEQ multiplex PCR, and TCRdb's table has in-frame clones only and misses some. The data contain about 320,000 clones, 86% of them singletons.

The chain combines TRBV9 with TRBJ1-4, with D hard to call. The specimen was peripheral blood, collected in a trial of Ad26.COV2.S vaccine versus placebo. The TCR sequence derives from a person between 18 and 65 years old who received the Ad26.COV2.S COVID-19 vaccine or a placebo. CDR3 in amino acids: CASSLFWGFNEKLFF. The CDR3 region has the DNA TGTGCCAGCAGCCTATTCTGGGGTTTCAATGAAAAACTGTTTTTT.